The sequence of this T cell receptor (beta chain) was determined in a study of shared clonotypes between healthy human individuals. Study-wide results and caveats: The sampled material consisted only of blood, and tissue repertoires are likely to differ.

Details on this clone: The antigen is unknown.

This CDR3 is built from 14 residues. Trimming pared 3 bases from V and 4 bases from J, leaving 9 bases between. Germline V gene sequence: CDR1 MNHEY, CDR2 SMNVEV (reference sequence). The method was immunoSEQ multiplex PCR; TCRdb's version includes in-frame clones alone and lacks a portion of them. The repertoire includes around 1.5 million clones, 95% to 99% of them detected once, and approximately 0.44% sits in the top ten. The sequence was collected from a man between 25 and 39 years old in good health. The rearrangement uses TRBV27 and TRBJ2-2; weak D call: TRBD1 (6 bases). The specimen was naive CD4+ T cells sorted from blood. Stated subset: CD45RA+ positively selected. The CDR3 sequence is CASSFRGSTGELFF. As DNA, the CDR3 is TGTGCCAGCAGTTTCAGGGGTAGCACCGGGGAGCTGTTTTTT.